These T cell receptor beta chains were read from a single sample in a study of blood T cells in healthy people across ages. TCRdb re-derived calls from the 5' RACE reads in MiXCR, one entry per CDR3 protein. The sample carries 1.5 million to 2 million distinct CDR3 sequences, about 31% recorded once. The sample consisted of blood. These receptors were taken from a woman aged 25 to 39 in good health. The conserved cysteine and the conserved F or W are not part of the CDR3 here. A D gene is named only where the DNA matches it firmly.

>-|TRBV5-1|TRBJ1-1
ASSLGFRGPRGTEAF
>TRBD1|TRBV10-3|TRBJ2-7
AISEGGTGTTYEQY
>-|TRBV6-6|TRBJ1-1
ASSYSREAF
>-|TRBV25-1|TRBJ2-1
ASSECGHSRSYNEQF
>-|TRBV10-3|TRBJ1-1
AISEEPVNTEAF
>TRBD1|TRBV5-1|TRBJ2-1
ASNRGDNEQF
>TRBD1|TRBV7-9|TRBJ1-5
ASSLAGQGARQPQH
>-|TRBV7-8|TRBJ2-1
ASSLATETQF
>-|TRBV10-3|TRBJ2-7
ATLGTSSYEQY
>-|TRBV13|TRBJ1-1
ASTQANTEAF
>-|TRBV11-2|TRBJ1-1
ASSLGFWILKAF
>TRBD2|TRBV20-1|TRBJ2-5
SAPAAGARETQY
>-|TRBV7-9|TRBJ1-1
ASSLGPGTSGCSEAF
>TRBD2|TRBV20-1|TRBJ2-3
SAETGTSGRSDTQY